This T cell receptor beta chain was observed in a study of blood T cells in healthy people across ages (dated by TCRdb to 2013 to 2016). Looking at the study overall: Template switching captured roughly one uniquely barcoded TCR beta cDNA molecule per two T cells in model experiments. To track age-related changes in TCR beta repertoire diversity, the study relied on deep sequencing normalized with unique cDNA molecular identifiers. Four age groups were formed from the donors: young (average approximately 15 years), middle-aged (more than 35), aged (around 62) and long-lived (about 75). Donors of different ages were randomly distributed across sequencing lanes to avoid experimental bias. Two additional independent replicas of 1 million unique cDNA reads from the same blood draw were analyzed for two donors (one aged 18 to 30 and one aged 80 or older).

Donors were about 36 systemically healthy Caucasian individuals from Russia aged roughly 6 to 100 years. Each donor gave about 9.7 milliliters of peripheral blood, drawn into EDTA-treated Vacutainer tubes. Ficoll-Paque density-gradient centrifugation was used to isolate PBMCs, with at least 6.5 million per sample. Trizol reagent was used to extract total RNA from the PBMCs, yielding at least 5 micrograms per sample. For every donor, flow cytometry on a PBMC aliquot measured the percentage of naive CD45RAhigh/CD27high T cells. Library preparation employed 5' RACE. The second PCR ran for about 6 to 12 cycles and used a J-beta primer mix along with a sample-barcoded 5' primer. Each TCR beta cDNA molecule received a unique molecular identifier from a template-switch 5' adaptor carrying 12 random nucleotides. At least 3 million CDR3-containing paired-end reads were obtained from each sample. The Mint cDNA synthesis kit, primed by a TRBC-specific oligonucleotide, was used to synthesize first-strand cDNA from all RNA. Following uracil-DNA glycosylase treatment, all cDNA underwent a first 18-cycle PCR with the universal primers M1SS and BC2_uni_R. Under the source paper's analysis protocol: For normalization, 1 million high-quality reads, each with a distinct molecular identifier, were randomly selected from each sample. Reads with shared molecular identifiers were discarded instead of being binned into consensus sequences. MiTCR, with a Q25 quality threshold and the strictest error-elimination algorithm, was used for CDR3 identification, clonotype clustering and error correction. A nonparametric unseen species model using Euler transformation provided a lower-bound estimate of total TCR beta diversity. Clones were called with MiXCR by TCRdb after fastp trimmed the public reads at Q25, and only in-frame beta chains were retained. Under each unique CDR3 protein, matching rows form one entry showing the most common genes and DNA. These V and J calls rely on TCRdb rather than the paper's analysis. The sample yields fewer than 2,000,000 distinct CDR3 sequences; around 40% were counted once. The leading ten clones occupy 23% of the sample.

A note on this clonotype: The antigen it binds to is not known. Per-base qualities were not stored, and no clone one base away is much larger.

Findings and caveats that apply to the study as a whole: Estimates of total diversity from one million sequenced T cells were regarded as lower bounds and underestimates. Compared with the aged group, more naive CD4+ T cells, fewer expanded clones and increased TCR diversity were shown by the long-lived group, suggesting age selection. As age increased, observed TCR beta diversity per million T cells dropped in a roughly linear way, and a significant reduction was already evident by age 40. The CMV infection status of donors was not known, potentially confounding age-related changes in expanded clonotypes. There was a strong correlation between observed TCR beta diversity and the percentage of naive T cells measured by flow cytometry. Because profiling used bulk unsorted PBMCs, naive and antigen-experienced compartments could not be compared conclusively.

The CDR3 holds 12 amino acids from the cysteine to the phenylalanine. The CDR3 DNA has 36 bases and is translated from base 1. V is cut by 5 bases and J by 6 bases, and the space between the germline ends is 10 bases. Material for sequencing was blood. The receptor's source is a human donor in good health. The V gene is TRBV12-3 or TRBV12-4 and the J gene is TRBJ1-1; a tentative D call is TRBD1 (5 bases match). The DNA sequence is given as TGTGCCAGCAGTCACGGGGGGGCTGAAGCTTTCTTT. It encodes CASSHGGAEAFF.